This T cell receptor beta chain was obtained from a study of blood T cell repertoires in COVID-19. With 3 bases removed from V and 2 bases from J, the gap between germline ends came to 5 bases. In germline, CDR1 is SEHNR, CDR2 FQNEAQ (reference sequence). The CDR3 extends over 12 amino acids. Using immunoSEQ multiplex PCR, the repertoire was profiled, and TCRdb retains in-frame clones only, with some absent. Seen here are about 180,000 clones, approximately 83% observed once, and the top ten hold 10% to 11%. Input material: peripheral blood. V and J are TRBV7-9 and TRBJ2-7, with D hard to call. This sequence originates from a human donor with active or convalescent COVID-19. The donor label of this sample is uncertain. CDR3 nucleotide sequence: TGTGCCAGCAGCTTTTCCGCCTACGAGCAGTACTTC. This encodes CASSFSAYEQYF.